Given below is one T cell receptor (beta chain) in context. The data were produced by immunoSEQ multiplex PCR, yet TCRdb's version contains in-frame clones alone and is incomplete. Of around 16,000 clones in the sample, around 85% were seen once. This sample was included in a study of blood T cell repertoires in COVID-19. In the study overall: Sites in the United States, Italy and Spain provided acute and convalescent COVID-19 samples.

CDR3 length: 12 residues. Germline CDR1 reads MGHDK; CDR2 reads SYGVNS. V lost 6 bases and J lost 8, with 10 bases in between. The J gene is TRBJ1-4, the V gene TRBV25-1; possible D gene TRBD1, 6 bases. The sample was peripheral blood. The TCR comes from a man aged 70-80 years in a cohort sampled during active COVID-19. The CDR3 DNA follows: TGTGCCAGCAGACAGGGACCGGAAAAACTGTTTTTT. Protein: CASRQGPEKLFF.